Below, 18 T cell receptor beta chains from the same sample are listed, as sequenced in a study of cytomegalovirus exposure and HLA in healthy donors. This PCR relied on a set of 60 Vbeta primers and 13 Jbeta primers. Using immunoSEQ multiplex PCR, the repertoire was profiled, and TCRdb retains in-frame clones only, with some absent. The sample records 76,000 or so clones, just under 80% being singletons. The sequenced material came from PBMCs. These TCRs come from a woman aged 40-49 years in good health and CMV-seropositive.

The V call is TRBV27, the J call TRBJ1-2, with TRBD1 identical over 8 bases. Germline lookup yields CDR1 MNHEY and CDR2 SMNVEV (reference sequence). The CDR3 runs 14 residues. Unmatched junction bases numbered 6, after V lost 5 bases and J lost 4 bases. CDR3 loop: CASSGQGLFYGYTF. CDR3 in DNA: TGTGCCAGCAGTGGACAGGGTCTGTTCTATGGCTACACCTTC.

The rearrangement links TRBV10-3 to TRBJ1-2; 10 bases map to TRBD1. Germline lookup yields CDR1 ENHRY and CDR2 SYGVKD. J was trimmed by 7 bases and V by 6 bases; bases with no gene match: 5. The CDR3 extends over 13 amino acids. This chain's CDR3 is CAIRRGDRGGYTF. For the CDR3, the DNA is TGTGCCATCAGGAGAGGGGACAGGGGTGGCTACACCTTC.

J is TRBJ2-5 and V is TRBV9, with D perhaps TRBD2 (7 bases). The V end lost 0 bases, the J end lost 4 bases, and 16 bases lay between the germline ends. Germline loops: CDR1 SGDLS, CDR2 YYNGEE. The CDR3 sequence is 16 residues long. This CDR3 is CASSVAVPAGAETQYF. CDR3 DNA sequence: TGTGCCAGCAGCGTAGCTGTCCCCGCGGGGGCAGAGACCCAGTACTTC.

As concerns this clone: The sample carries other DNA sequences with the same CDR3. The chain couples TRBV6-6 to TRBJ2-3, with TRBD2 matching 11 bases. CDR1 is MNHNY, CDR2 SVGAGI, per germline (reference sequence). The V gene end was trimmed by 5 bases and the J gene end by 1 base; junction bases not matched to a gene: 2. The CDR3 length is 15 residues. The CDR3 bases are TGTGCCAGCAGTCCGGGACTAGCGGGCACAGATACGCAGTATTTT. Translating it yields CASSPGLAGTDTQYF.

The chain uses TRBV5-6 and TRBJ1-1; 8 nucleotides match TRBD1. CDR3 length: 14 residues. After removal of 3 bases from V and 3 bases from J, the junction contained 4 bases not matched to a gene. CDR1 and CDR2 from the germline V gene are SGHDT and YYEEEE. The CDR3 DNA sequence: TGTGCCAGCAGCTACAGGGGGTTGGACACTGAAGCTTTCTTT. Translated, it gives CASSYRGLDTEAFF.

The rearrangement uses TRBV4-2 and TRBJ1-6; possible D gene TRBD1, 5 bases. The V gene's germline CDR1 is LGHNA and CDR2 YNFKEQ. V was trimmed by 4 bases and J by 0 bases, leaving 13 bases between them. The CDR3 runs 17 residues. The CDR3 nucleotides are TGTGCCAGCAGCCCTCGCCCGGGGGTCTCCTATAATTCACCCCTCCACTTT. Protein product: CASSPRPGVSYNSPLHF.

The chain recombines TRBV7-3 with TRBJ1-2; maybe TRBD1 (6 bases). The CDR3 is 13 residues long. Germline values: CDR1 SGHTA, CDR2 FQGTGA. The V end was cut by 5 bases, the J end by 4 bases, with 11 bases between. For the CDR3, the DNA is TGTGCCAGCAGCGTTACAGGGACCTATGGCTACACCTTC. Its protein is CASSVTGTYGYTF.

The V gene is TRBV5-1, the J gene TRBJ2-1; 13 bases are a match to TRBD2. Germline V CDR1 and CDR2: SGHRS, YFSETQ. The length of the CDR3 is 17 residues. Trimming removed 0 bases from V and 7 bases from J; junction bases left unmatched: 7. This CDR3 reads CASSLEALAGGQNEQFF. CDR3 nucleotides: TGCGCCAGCAGCTTGGAGGCACTAGCGGGGGGGCAGAATGAGCAGTTCTTC.

The V gene is TRBV5-1, the J gene TRBJ2-5, with 7 bases identical to TRBD1. V dropped 1 base and J dropped 4; count of bases not matched to a gene: 4. Per germline, CDR1 SGHRS and CDR2 YFSETQ. This CDR3 contains 14 residues. CDR3 amino acids: CASSLRSGGETQYF. CDR3 DNA sequence: TGCGCCAGCAGCTTGAGGTCAGGGGGAGAGACCCAGTACTTC.

The chain couples TRBV18 to TRBJ1-5; D gene unclear. Trimming took 3 bases from V and 1 from J, leaving 7 bases between them. Per the germline V gene, CDR1 is KGHSH and CDR2 is LQKENI. The CDR3 is 14 residues long. The CDR3: CASSPEASNQPQHF. The CDR3 coding sequence is TGTGCCAGCTCACCGGAGGCCAGCAATCAGCCCCAGCATTTT.

The J gene is TRBJ2-7, the V gene TRBV5-6; D is uncertain. V lost 4 bases and J lost 0, with 5 bases in between. This CDR3 spans 12 amino acids. Germline V CDR1 and CDR2: SGHDT, YYEEEE. The CDR3 protein is CASSVSSYEQYF. The DNA for the CDR3 is TGTGCCAGCAGCGTGAGCTCCTACGAGCAGTACTTC.

The rearrangement uses TRBV7-9 and TRBJ1-5; no clear D gene. The germline gives CDR1 SEHNR, CDR2 FQNEAQ (reference sequence). V gave up 5 bases and J gave up 0 bases, with 5 bases separating them. This CDR3 is built from 13 residues. The CDR3 DNA reads as TGTGCCAGCAGCCCAAATAGCAATCAGCCCCAGCATTTT. Residues: CASSPNSNQPQHF.

The V and J genes are TRBV27 and TRBJ2-1; 10 nucleotides agree with TRBD2. Trimming removed 7 bases from V and 6 bases from J; junction bases left unmatched: 6. This CDR3 contains 14 residues. Germline V CDR1 and CDR2: MNHEY, SMNVEV (reference sequence). The CDR3 region has the DNA TGTGCCAGCATCCGAGCGGGGGGGCCCAATGAGCAGTTCTTC. Encoded protein: CASIRAGGPNEQFF.

This chain joins TRBV6-5 and TRBJ2-3; possibly TRBD2 for D (7 bases). V shed 5 bases and J shed 4 bases, with 16 bases lying between them. In germline, CDR1 is MNHEY, CDR2 SVGAGI. This CDR3 spans 15 amino acids. CDR3 residues: CASSRPGRGPDTQYF. For the CDR3, the DNA is TGTGCCAGCAGTAGGCCGGGGCGGGGGCCAGATACGCAGTATTTT.

For the CDR3, the DNA is TGTGCCAACGCAGAGGACAGGTCCTACGAGCAGTACTTC. Protein product: CANAEDRSYEQYF. The V call is TRBV10-3, the J call TRBJ2-7; 7 bases line up with TRBD1. The V segment lost 10 bases and the J segment 1 base; nucleotides outside the gene matches: 7. The CDR3 loop spans 13 amino acids. Germline-derived CDR1 and CDR2 are ENHRY and SYGVKD.

The rearrangement joins TRBV19 to TRBJ2-1, with 11 bases that match TRBD2. Germline values: CDR1 LNHDA, CDR2 SQIVND (reference sequence). The V gene end was trimmed by 3 bases and the J gene end by 5 bases; junction bases not matched to a gene: 3. CDR3 length equals 15 residues. CDR3: CASSILAGGNNEQFF. The CDR3 coding sequence is TGTGCCAGTAGTATTCTAGCGGGGGGCAACAATGAGCAGTTCTTC.

The rearrangement uses TRBV30 and TRBJ1-4; D is undetermined. Trimming took 0 bases from V and 8 from J, leaving 7 bases between them. CDR3 length equals 12 residues. Germline V gene data show CDR1 as GTSNPN and CDR2 as SVGIG (reference sequence). As DNA, the CDR3 is TGTGCCTGGAGTGTATTTCGGGAAAAACTGTTTTTT. It codes for CAWSVFREKLFF.

This chain uses TRBV5-5 with TRBJ1-5, with TRBD1 matching 8 bases. This CDR3 comprises 18 residues. Unmatched junction bases numbered 14, after V lost 3 bases and J lost 3 bases. Germline V gene sequence: CDR1 SGHKS, CDR2 YYEKEE (reference sequence). This chain's CDR3 is CASSSWAGGTYNNQPQHF. The CDR3 DNA reads TGTGCCAGCAGCTCATGGGCAGGGGGCACATATAACAATCAGCCCCAGCATTTT.